This T cell receptor beta chain was sequenced in a study of blood T cells in healthy people across ages. A second PCR, run for about 6 to 12 cycles, used a sample-barcoded 5' primer plus a J-beta primer mix. At least 2.5 million CDR3-containing paired-end reads were obtained per sample. TCRdb independently ran MiXCR on the 5' RACE reads; one entry per CDR3 protein. The sample contains some 860,000 distinct CDR3 sequences, about 56% of which appear only once. Worth noting for this clonotype: Antigen specificity is unknown.

Caucasian individuals from Russia who were healthy and aged 6 to 90 acted as donors. The V gene's germline CDR1 is LGHNA and CDR2 YSLEER. This CDR3 spans 13 amino acids. J was trimmed by 9 bases and V by 3 bases; bases with no gene match: 6. Study results and limitations: Strong correlation was found linking TCR beta diversity to naive T cell percentage. The recorded TCR beta diversity per million T cells decreased in a roughly linear manner with age.

This sequence originates from a man in his forties in good health. Sequenced sample: blood. The chain joins TRBV4-3 to TRBJ2-3; 7 bases align to TRBD2. In DNA form, the CDR3 reads TGCGCCAGCAGCCATGGACTAGTCGGCACGCAGTATTTT. Protein: CASSHGLVGTQYF.